This T cell receptor (beta chain) was retrieved from a study of low-dose radiotherapy and immunotherapy resistance in tumors (dated by TCRdb to 2021 to 2024). At the level of the whole study: In Cohort 1, 0.5 Gy per fraction was delivered every 2 weeks, and a total PTV dose of 6.5 Gy was prescribed. Patients took aspirin 300 mg orally once daily for four cycles, starting on cycle 1 day 1. Eight patients were included in the translational analysis, namely three from the first dose cohort plus the first five from the second dose cohort. Patients in Cohort 2 were given 1 Gy per fraction every two weeks, for a total of 13 Gy across 26 weeks. The trial did not randomize participants into treatment groups. Patients were given nivolumab as a 240 mg flat dose every two weeks and ipilimumab at 1 mg/kg every six weeks, with both drugs delivered intravenously. Cyclophosphamide 200 mg/m2 was administered intravenously every two weeks, one day before each radiation and immunotherapy administration.

The sample holds many counts of this clonotype. It has no known antigen specificity. The sample holds no much larger clone one base away, and base qualities are not on file. This specimen's time point label, per the study, means: before trial treatment. The donors came from RACIN, which was a single-arm phase I dose-escalation trial that paired nivolumab and ipilimumab with aspirin, low-dose cyclophosphamide and low-dose radiotherapy. Eligible patients had advanced, TIL-negative solid tumors. Reads for this sample came from an Illumina HiSeq 2500. First-strand cDNA was synthesized with Superscript III and a set of TRAV- and TRBV-specific primers, covering both TCRalpha and TCRbeta chains. A roughly 18-cycle PCR with Phusion amplified the TCRs, pairing a constant-region primer with the adapter that was attached to the V primers. The isolated mRNA was amplified using the MessageAmp II aRNA Amplification Kit, with in vitro transcription performed for approximately 16 hours at 37 degrees C. The Dynabeads mRNA DIRECT Purification Kit was used to isolate mRNA for TCR sequencing. A second roughly 24-cycle Phusion PCR added indexed Illumina adapters, and products were purified with AMPure XP beads. On the authors' methods: Custom Perl scripts pooled TCR sequences encoding the same protein, removed out-of-frame sequences and computed each clonotype's abundance. Any TCR sequence backed by just one read was left out of the analysis. Among the metrics used to describe the repertoires were Shannon entropy, Gini index, clonality, richness, and the frequency of TCRs shared between repertoires. The public reads were run again by TCRdb, first through fastp at Q25 and then through MiXCR, and only productive beta chains were kept. Each record represents a unique CDR3 protein, reported with the most common genes and DNA among its rows. The V and J calls follow TCRdb's processing rather than the paper's. This sample holds 59,000 or so distinct CDR3 sequences; 26% were observed only once. The leading ten clones occupy less than 8% of the sample.

In the germline V gene (reference sequence), CDR1 corresponds to MNHEY and CDR2 to SMNVEV. At the junction V is shortened by 6 bases and J by 4 bases; bases outside the gene matches: 8. The CDR3 goes from the cysteine to the phenylalanine over 14 residues. The CDR3 DNA has 42 bases and is translated from base 1. The chain is assembled from TRBV27 and TRBJ2-7; 8 bases in the middle match TRBD2. This TCR came from a male donor with rectosigmoid adenocarcinoma. The starting material was PBMCs, obtained before treatment. The DNA sequence follows: TGTGCCAGCAGCCCCCTCGGGGGGGATTACGAGCAGTACTTC. This sequence encodes CASSPLGGDYEQYF.